This T cell receptor (beta chain) derives from a study of blood T cell repertoires in COVID-19. The method was immunoSEQ multiplex PCR; TCRdb's version includes in-frame clones alone and lacks a portion of them. The sample lists fewer than 350,000 clones, around 88% seen once, with 1.5% to 2% in the top ten. Per germline, CDR1 LGHDT and CDR2 YNNKEL (reference sequence). V gave up 0 bases and J gave up 9 bases, with 12 bases separating them. This CDR3 has 15 residues. This receptor was obtained from a woman younger than 45 with COVID-19, enrolled during active disease. The sample consisted of peripheral blood. J is TRBJ1-6 and V is TRBV3-1 (or the pseudogene TRBV3-2), with D possibly matching TRBD1 (6 bases). CDR3 DNA sequence: TGTGCCAGCAGCCAAGAAAAGGGGGTGGGTTCACCCCTCCACTTT. Protein: CASSQEKGVGSPLHF.